This TCR beta chain stems from a study of T cell responses to AZD1222 COVID-19 vaccine. TCRdb keeps only in-frame clones here, not all; method: immunoSEQ multiplex PCR. The table has approximately 150,000 clones, about 86% seen once. Germline CDR1 LNHDA, CDR2 SQIVND (reference sequence). The junction had 16 bases not matched to a gene; V was cut back by 10 bases and J by 7 bases. The CDR3 has 16 amino acids. This clonotype originated in an adult who received the AZD1222 COVID-19 vaccine. Sequences were derived from peripheral blood, sampled 28 days after the second AZD1222 dose. V gene TRBV19 combines with J gene TRBJ2-1; 10 nucleotides agree with TRBD2. Here the CDR3 DNA reads TGTGCCACTCCGCCGGGAGTAGCGGGAGGCGGGAATGAGCAGTTCTTC. Protein product: CATPPGVAGGGNEQFF.